This TCR beta chain emerged from a study of PD-L1 blockade in urothelial cancer. In germline, CDR1 is MNHNS, CDR2 SASEGT. The CDR3 spans 15 residues. V gave up 6 bases and J gave up 4 bases; unmatched junction bases: 9. Regarding time point: peripheral blood 6 weeks after treatment start. Assay used: immunoSEQ multiplex PCR; TCRdb lists only in-frame clones, some missing. Among roughly 100,000 clones, less than 85% were seen once, and the ten largest hold under 8.5%. Sample: PBMCs, taken around atezolizumab (anti-PD-L1) treatment. This receptor was identified in a man between 65 and 79 years old with urothelial cancer. The gene calls are TRBV6-1 and TRBJ1-1, with 9 bases matching TRBD1. This CDR3 reads CASSWGDRVSTEAFF. CDR3 nucleotide sequence: TGTGCCAGCAGCTGGGGGGACAGGGTTTCCACTGAAGCTTTCTTT.